The clone carrying this TCR beta chain was counted between two and nine times. The antigen remains unidentified. This CDR3 is 15 amino acids long. Losses at the gene ends were 2 bases for V and 6 bases for J; bases not matched to a gene: 5. CDR1 and CDR2 from the germline V gene are SGHDN and FVKESK. Data came from immunoSEQ multiplex PCR; TCRdb stores just in-frame clones and leaves some out. The repertoire includes around 8,000 clones, 23% of them detected once, and around 3.3% sits in the top ten. The data were obtained in a study of T cells in localized non-small cell lung cancer. Study results and limitations: Since sequencing was restricted to only one region of the tumor, intratumor heterogeneity remains a possibility. The highest T cell clonality was in uninvolved adjacent lung, above tumor. Longer overall survival was associated with a higher density of T cells in the blood. A median approximately 61 of the top 100 tumor clones appeared in adjacent lung.

The chain couples TRBV14 to TRBJ1-4; 8 nucleotides align to TRBD1. The specimen comprised lung tumor tissue, sampled before any cancer treatment. This clonotype was sampled from a man aged 35 to 69 with stage III squamous cell lung carcinoma. This chain's CDR3 is CASSQLGTGDEKLFF. CDR3 coding DNA: TGTGCCAGCAGCCAACTTGGGACAGGAGATGAAAAACTGTTTTTT.